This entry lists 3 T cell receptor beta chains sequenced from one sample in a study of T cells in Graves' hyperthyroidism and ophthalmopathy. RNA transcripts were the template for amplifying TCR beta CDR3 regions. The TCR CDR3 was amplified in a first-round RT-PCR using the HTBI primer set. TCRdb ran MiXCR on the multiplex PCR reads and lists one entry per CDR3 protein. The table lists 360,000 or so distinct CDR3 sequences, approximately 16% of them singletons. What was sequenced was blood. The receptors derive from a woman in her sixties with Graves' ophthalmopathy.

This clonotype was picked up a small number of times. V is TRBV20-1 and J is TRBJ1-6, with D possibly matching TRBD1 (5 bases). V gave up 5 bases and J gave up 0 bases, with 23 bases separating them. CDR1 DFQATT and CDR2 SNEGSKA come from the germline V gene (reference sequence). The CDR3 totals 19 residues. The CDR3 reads CSAGSGWDVFLSYNSPLHF. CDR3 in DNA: TGCAGTGCTGGGTCTGGTTGGGACGTATTCCTCTCCTATAATTCACCCCTCCACTTT.

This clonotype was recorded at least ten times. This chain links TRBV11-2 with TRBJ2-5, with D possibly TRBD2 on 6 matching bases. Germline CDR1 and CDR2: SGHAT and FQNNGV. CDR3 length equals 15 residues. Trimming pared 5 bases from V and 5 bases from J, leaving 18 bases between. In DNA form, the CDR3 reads TGTGCCAGCAGCCAAAGGGCGGGATTAGTGGAGACCCAGTACTTC. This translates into CASSQRAGLVETQYF.

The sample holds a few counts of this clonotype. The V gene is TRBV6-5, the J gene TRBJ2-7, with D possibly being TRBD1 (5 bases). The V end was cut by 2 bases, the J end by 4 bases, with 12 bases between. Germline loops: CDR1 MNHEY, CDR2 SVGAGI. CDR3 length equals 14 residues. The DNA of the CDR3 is TGTGCCAGCAGTTACGGGCAGGGTGGATACGAGCAGTACTTC. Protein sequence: CASSYGQGGYEQYF.